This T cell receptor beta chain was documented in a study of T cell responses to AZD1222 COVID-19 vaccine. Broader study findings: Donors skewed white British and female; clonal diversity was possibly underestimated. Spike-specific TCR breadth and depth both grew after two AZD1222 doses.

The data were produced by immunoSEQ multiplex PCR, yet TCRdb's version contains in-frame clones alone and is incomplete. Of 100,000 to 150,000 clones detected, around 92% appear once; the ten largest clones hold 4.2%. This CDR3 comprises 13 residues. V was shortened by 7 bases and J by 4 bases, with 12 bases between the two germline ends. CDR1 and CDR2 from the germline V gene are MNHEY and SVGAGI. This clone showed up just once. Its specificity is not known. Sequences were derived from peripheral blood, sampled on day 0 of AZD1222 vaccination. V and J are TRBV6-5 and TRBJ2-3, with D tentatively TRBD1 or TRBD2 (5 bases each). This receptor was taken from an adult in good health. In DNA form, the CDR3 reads TGTGCCAGCACCGTTTTGGGGGCAGATACGCAGTATTTT. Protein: CASTVLGADTQYF.